The sequence of this TCR beta chain was determined in a study of CD8 T cells in Susac syndrome. After extraction with the RNeasy kit, roughly 0.5 to 1 ug of the RNA was reverse transcribed using random hexamers. TCRdb processed the immunoSEQ multiplex PCR reads anew with MiXCR; each CDR3 protein has one entry. The top ten hold 0.4% to 0.55% of the sample, which has tens of thousands of distinct CDR3 sequences, 93% seen once. The CDR3 has 14 amino acids. The germline gives CDR1 KGHSH, CDR2 LQKENI. V trimming: 3 bases; J trimming: 4 bases; junction bases outside the gene matches: 4. Sequences were obtained from CD8+ T cells from PBMCs. The rearrangement uses TRBV18 and TRBJ1-1; 8 bases align to TRBD1. The receptor's source is a human donor with multiple sclerosis. The CDR3 sequence: CASSPDRGITEAFF. The CDR3 bases are TGTGCCAGCTCACCTGACAGGGGTATCACTGAAGCTTTCTTT.